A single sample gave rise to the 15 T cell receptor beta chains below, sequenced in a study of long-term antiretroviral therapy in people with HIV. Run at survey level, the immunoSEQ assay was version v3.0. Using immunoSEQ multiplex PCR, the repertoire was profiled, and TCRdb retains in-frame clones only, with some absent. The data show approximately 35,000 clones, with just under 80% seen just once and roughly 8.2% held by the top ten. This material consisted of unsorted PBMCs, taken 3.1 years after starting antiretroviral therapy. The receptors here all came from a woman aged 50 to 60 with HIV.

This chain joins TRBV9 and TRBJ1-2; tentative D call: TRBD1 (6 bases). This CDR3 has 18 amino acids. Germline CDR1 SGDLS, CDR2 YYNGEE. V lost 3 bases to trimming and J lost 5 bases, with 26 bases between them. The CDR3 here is CASSGVGVYNRDPYGYTF. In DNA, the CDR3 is TGTGCCAGCAGCGGAGTGGGAGTATACAACAGGGATCCATATGGCTACACCTTC.

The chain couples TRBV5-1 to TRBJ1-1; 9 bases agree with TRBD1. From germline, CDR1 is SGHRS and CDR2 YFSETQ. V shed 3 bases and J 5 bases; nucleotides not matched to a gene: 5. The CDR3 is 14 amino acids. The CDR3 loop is CASSSDRGGTEAFF. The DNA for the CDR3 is TGCGCCAGCAGCTCGGACAGGGGTGGTACTGAAGCTTTCTTT.

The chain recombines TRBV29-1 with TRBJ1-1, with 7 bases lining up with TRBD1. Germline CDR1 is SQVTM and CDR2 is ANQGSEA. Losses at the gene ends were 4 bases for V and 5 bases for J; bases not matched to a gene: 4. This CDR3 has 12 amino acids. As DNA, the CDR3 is TGCAGCGTTGTCGACAGGGCGACTGAAGCTTTCTTT. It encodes CSVVDRATEAFF.

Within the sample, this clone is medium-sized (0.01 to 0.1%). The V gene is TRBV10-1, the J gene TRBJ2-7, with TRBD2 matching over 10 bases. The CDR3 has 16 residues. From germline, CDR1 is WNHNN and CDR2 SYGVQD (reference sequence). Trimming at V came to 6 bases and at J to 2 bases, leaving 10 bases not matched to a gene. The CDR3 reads CASRNSVSGGAYEQYF. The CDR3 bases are TGCGCCAGCAGGAATAGCGTGAGCGGGGGGGCCTACGAGCAGTACTTC.

CDR3 loop: CASSQDSRDRALQGYTF. CDR3 bases: TGCGCCAGCAGCCAAGATAGTCGGGACAGGGCCTTGCAAGGCTACACCTTC. This chain links TRBV4-1 with TRBJ1-2, with 9 bases that match TRBD1. There are 17 residues in the CDR3. CDR1 MGHRA and CDR2 YSYEKL come from the germline V gene. V lost 0 bases and J lost 8; bases outside the gene matches: 13.

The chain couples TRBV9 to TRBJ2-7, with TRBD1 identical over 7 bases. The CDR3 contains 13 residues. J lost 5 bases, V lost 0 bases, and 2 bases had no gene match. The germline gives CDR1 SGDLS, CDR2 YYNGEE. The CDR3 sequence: CASSVVTGHEQYF. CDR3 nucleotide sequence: TGTGCCAGCAGCGTAGTGACAGGGCACGAGCAGTACTTC.

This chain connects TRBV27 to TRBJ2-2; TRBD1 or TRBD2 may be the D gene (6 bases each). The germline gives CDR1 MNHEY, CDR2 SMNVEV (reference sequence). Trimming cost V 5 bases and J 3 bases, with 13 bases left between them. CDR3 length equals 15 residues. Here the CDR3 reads CASSLGGPHTGELFF. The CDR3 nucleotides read TGTGCCAGCAGTCTAGGGGGGCCGCACACCGGGGAGCTGTTTTTT.

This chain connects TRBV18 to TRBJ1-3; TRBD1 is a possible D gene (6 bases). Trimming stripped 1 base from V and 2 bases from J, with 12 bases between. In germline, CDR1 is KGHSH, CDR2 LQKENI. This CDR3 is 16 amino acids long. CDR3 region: CASSPRDTKTGNTIYF. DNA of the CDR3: TGTGCCAGCTCACCACGGGACACAAAAACTGGAAACACCATATATTTT.

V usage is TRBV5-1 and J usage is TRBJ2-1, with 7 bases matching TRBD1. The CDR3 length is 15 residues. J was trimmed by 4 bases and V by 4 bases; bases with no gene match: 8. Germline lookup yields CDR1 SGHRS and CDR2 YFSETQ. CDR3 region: CASSARDRDYNEQFF. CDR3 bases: TGCGCCAGCAGCGCCCGGGACAGAGATTACAATGAGCAGTTCTTC.

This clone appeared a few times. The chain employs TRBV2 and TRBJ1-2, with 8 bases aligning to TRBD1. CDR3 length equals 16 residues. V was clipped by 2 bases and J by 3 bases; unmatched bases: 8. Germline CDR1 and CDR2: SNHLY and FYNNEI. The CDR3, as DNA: TGTGCCAGCAGTGAATTGGGGCAGGGGGCTTACTATGGCTACACCTTC. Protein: CASSELGQGAYYGYTF.

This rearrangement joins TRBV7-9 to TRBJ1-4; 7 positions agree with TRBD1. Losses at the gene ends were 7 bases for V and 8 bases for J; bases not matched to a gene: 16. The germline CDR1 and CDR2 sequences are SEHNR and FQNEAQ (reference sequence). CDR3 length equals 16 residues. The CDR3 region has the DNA TGTGCCAGCATCCCTCCCAGGGGGGGGGCAAGGGAAAAACTGTTTTTT. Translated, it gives CASIPPRGGAREKLFF.

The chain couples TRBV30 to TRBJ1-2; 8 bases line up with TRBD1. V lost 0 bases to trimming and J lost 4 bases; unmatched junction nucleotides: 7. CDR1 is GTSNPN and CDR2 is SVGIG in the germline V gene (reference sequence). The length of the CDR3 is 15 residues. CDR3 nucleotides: TGTGCCTGGAGTGTACAGGCAGGGGGCGTCTATGGCTACACCTTC. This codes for CAWSVQAGGVYGYTF. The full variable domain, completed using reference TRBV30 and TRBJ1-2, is SQTIHQWPATLVQPVGSPLSLECTVEGTSNPNLYWYRQAAGRGLQLLFYSVGIGQISSEVPQNLSASRPQDRQFILSSKKLLLSDSGFYLCAWSVQAGGVYGYTFGSGTRLTVV.

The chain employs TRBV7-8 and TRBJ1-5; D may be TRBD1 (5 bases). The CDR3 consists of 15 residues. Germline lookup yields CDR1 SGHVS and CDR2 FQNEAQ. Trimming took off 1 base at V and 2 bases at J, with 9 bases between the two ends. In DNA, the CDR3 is TGTGCCAGCAGCTTAGGCAGGGTAGGCAATCAGCCCCAGCATTTT. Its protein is CASSLGRVGNQPQHF. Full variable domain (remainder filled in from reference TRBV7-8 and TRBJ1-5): GAGVSQSPRYKVAKRGQDVALRCDPISGHVSLFWYQQALGQGPEFLTYFQNEAQLDKSGLPSDRFFAERPEGSVSTLKIQRTQQEDSAVYLCASSLGRVGNQPQHFGDGTRLSIL.

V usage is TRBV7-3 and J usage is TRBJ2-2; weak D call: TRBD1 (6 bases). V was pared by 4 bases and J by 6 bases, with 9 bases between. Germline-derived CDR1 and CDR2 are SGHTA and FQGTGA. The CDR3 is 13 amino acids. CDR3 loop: CASSSDSPGELFF. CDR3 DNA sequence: TGTGCCAGCAGCTCGGACAGCCCCGGGGAGCTGTTTTTT.

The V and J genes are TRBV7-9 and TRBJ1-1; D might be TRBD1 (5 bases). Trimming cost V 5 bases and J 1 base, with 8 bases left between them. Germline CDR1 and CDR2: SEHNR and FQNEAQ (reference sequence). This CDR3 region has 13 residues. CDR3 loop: CASSPGGNTEAFF. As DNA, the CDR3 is TGTGCCAGCAGCCCCGGGGGGAACACTGAAGCTTTCTTT.